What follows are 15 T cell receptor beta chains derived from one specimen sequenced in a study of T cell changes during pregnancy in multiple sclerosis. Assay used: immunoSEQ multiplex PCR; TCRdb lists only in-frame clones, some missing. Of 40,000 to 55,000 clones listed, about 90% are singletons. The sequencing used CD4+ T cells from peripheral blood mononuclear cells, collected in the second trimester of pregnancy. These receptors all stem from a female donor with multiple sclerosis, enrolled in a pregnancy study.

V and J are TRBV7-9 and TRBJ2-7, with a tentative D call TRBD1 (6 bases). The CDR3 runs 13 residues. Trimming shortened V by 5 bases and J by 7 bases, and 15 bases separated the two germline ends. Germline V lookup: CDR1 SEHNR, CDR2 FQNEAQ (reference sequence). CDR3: CASSPQGVGEQYF. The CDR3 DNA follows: TGTGCCAGCAGCCCACAGGGAGTGGGGGAGCAGTACTTC.

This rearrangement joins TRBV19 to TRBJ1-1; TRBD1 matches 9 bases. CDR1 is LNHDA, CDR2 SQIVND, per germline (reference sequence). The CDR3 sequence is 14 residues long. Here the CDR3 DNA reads TGTGCGATACGACAGGGGGAAAGGGGCACTGAAGCTTTCTTT. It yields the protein CAIRQGERGTEAFF. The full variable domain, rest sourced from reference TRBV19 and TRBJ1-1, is DGGITQSPKYLFRKEGQNVTLSCEQNLNHDAMYWYRQDPGQGLRLIYYSQIVNDFQKGDIAEGYSVSREKKESFPLTVTSAQKNPTAFYLCAIRQGERGTEAFFGQGTRLTVV.

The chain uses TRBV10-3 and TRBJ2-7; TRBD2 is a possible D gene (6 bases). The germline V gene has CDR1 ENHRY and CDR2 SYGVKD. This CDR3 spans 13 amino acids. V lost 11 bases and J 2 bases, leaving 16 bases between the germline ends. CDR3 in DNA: TGTGCCTCCTCCACGGGAGAAACCTACGAGCAGTACTTC. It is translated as CASSTGETYEQYF.

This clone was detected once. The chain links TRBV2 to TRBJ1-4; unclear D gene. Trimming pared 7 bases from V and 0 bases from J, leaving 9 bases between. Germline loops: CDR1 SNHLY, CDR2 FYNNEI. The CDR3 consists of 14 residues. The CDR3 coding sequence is TGTGCCAGCAACGGGGTGTCAACTAATGAAAAACTGTTTTTT. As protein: CASNGVSTNEKLFF. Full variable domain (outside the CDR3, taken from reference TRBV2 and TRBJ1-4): EPEVTQTPSHQVTQMGQEVILRCVPISNHLYFYWYRQILGQKVEFLVSFYNNEISEKSEIFDDQFSVERPDGSNFTLKIRSTKLEDSAMYFCASNGVSTNEKLFFGSGTQLSVL.

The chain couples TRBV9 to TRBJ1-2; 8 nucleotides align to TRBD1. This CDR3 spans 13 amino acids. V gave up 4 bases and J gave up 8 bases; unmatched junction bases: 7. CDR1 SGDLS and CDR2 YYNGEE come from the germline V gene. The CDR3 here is CASSTKQGGGYTF. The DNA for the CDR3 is TGTGCCAGCAGCACGAAACAGGGGGGCGGCTACACCTTC.

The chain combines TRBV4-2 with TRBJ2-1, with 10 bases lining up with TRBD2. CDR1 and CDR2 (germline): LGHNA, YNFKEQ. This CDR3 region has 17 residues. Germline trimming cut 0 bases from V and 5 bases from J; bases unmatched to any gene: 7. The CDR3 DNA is TGTGCCAGCAGCCAAGATCCAGCGGGGGGGCGCAACAATGAGCAGTTCTTC. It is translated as CASSQDPAGGRNNEQFF.

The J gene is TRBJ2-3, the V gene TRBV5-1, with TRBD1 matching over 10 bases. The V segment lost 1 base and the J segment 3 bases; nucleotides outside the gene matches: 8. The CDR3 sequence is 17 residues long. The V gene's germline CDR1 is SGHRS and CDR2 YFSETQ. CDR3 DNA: TGCGCCAGCAGCTTGAGGGCCCCGGGACAGGGGACAGATACGCAGTATTTT. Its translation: CASSLRAPGQGTDTQYF.

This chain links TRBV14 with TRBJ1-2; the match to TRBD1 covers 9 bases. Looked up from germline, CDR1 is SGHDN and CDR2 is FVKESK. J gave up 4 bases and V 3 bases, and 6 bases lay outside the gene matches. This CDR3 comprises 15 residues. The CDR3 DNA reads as TGTGCCAGCAGCCAGGGACAGGGCAGGCGCTATGGCTACACCTTC. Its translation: CASSQGQGRRYGYTF.

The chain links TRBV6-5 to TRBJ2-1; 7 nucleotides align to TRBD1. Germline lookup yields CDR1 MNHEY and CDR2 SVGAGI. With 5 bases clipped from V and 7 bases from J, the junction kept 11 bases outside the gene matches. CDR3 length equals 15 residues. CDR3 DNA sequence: TGTGCCAGCAGTCCCTCGACAGGGTCGGAGAATGAGCAGTTCTTC. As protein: CASSPSTGSENEQFF.

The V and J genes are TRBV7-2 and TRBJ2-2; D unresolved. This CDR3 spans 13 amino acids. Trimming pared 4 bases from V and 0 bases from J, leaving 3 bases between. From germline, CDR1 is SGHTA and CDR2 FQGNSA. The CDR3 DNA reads TGTGCCAGCAGCTCCGCGAACACCGGGGAGCTGTTTTTT. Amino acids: CASSSANTGELFF. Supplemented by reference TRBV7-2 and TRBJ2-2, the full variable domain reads GAGVSQSPSNKVTEKGKDVELRCDPISGHTALYWYRQSLGQGLEFLIYFQGNSAPDKSGLPSDRFSAERTGGSVSTLTIQRTQQEDSAVYLCASSSANTGELFFGEGSRLTVL.

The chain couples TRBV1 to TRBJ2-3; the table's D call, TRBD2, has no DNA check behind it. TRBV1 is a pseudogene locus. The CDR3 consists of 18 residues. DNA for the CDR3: TGCACCAGCAGCCAAGATCTACCCCAAGCGGGGGGGTCAGATACGCAGTATTTT. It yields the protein CTSSQDLPQAGGSDTQYF.

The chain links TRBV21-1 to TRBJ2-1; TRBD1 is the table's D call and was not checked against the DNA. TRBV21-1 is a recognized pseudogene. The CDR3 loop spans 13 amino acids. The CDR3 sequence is CASSKVRSQEQFF. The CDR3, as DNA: TGTGCCAGCAGCAAAGTCCGCTCTCAGGAGCAGTTCTTC.

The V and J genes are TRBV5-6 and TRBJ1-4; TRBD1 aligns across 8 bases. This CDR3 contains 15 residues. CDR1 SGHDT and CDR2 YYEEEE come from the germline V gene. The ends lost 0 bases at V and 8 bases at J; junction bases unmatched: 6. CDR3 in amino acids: CASSLGTGSGEKLFF. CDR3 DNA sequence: TGTGCCAGCAGCTTGGGGACAGGGTCCGGAGAAAAACTGTTTTTT.

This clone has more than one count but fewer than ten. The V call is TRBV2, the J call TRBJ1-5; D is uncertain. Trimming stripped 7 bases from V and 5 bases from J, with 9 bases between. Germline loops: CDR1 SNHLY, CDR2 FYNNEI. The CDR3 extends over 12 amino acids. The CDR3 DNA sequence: TGTGCCAGCATCAGTCTCCATCAGCCCCAGCATTTT. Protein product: CASISLHQPQHF.

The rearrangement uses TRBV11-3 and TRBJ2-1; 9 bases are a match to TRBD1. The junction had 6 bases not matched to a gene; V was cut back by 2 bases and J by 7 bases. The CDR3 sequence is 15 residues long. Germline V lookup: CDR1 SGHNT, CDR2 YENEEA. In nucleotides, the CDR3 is TGTGCCAGCAGCTTAACCGGGACAGGGACGAATGAGCAGTTCTTC. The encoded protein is CASSLTGTGTNEQFF. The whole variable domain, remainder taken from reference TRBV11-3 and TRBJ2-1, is EAGVVQSPRYKIIEKKQPVAFWCNPISGHNTLYWYLQNLGQGPELLIRYENEEAVDDSQLPKDRFSAERLKGVDSTLKIQPAELGDSAVYLCASSLTGTGTNEQFFGPGTRLTVL.